This T cell receptor (beta chain) was captured in a study of T cell responses to AZD1222 COVID-19 vaccine. Germline values: CDR1 SEHNR, CDR2 FQNEAQ (reference sequence). The CDR3 sequence is 15 residues long. J was trimmed by 3 bases and V by 6 bases; bases with no gene match: 5. TCRdb's table, derived via immunoSEQ multiplex PCR, lists solely in-frame clones and lacks some. The sample yields approximately 150,000 clones, 88% seen once. Findings of the study overall: The repertoires were collected only after the peak T cell response. It was only a handful of AZD1222 recipients who were seropositive at baseline.

On this clone: Antigen unknown.

This TCR was recovered from an adult in good health. Sequences were derived from peripheral blood, sampled on day 0 of MenACWY control vaccination. The chain carries TRBV7-9 and TRBJ2-1, with 10 positions matching TRBD1. The CDR3 region has the DNA TGTGCCAGCAGTCAGGACAGGGGGATCTACAATGAGCAGTTCTTC. This codes for CASSQDRGIYNEQFF.